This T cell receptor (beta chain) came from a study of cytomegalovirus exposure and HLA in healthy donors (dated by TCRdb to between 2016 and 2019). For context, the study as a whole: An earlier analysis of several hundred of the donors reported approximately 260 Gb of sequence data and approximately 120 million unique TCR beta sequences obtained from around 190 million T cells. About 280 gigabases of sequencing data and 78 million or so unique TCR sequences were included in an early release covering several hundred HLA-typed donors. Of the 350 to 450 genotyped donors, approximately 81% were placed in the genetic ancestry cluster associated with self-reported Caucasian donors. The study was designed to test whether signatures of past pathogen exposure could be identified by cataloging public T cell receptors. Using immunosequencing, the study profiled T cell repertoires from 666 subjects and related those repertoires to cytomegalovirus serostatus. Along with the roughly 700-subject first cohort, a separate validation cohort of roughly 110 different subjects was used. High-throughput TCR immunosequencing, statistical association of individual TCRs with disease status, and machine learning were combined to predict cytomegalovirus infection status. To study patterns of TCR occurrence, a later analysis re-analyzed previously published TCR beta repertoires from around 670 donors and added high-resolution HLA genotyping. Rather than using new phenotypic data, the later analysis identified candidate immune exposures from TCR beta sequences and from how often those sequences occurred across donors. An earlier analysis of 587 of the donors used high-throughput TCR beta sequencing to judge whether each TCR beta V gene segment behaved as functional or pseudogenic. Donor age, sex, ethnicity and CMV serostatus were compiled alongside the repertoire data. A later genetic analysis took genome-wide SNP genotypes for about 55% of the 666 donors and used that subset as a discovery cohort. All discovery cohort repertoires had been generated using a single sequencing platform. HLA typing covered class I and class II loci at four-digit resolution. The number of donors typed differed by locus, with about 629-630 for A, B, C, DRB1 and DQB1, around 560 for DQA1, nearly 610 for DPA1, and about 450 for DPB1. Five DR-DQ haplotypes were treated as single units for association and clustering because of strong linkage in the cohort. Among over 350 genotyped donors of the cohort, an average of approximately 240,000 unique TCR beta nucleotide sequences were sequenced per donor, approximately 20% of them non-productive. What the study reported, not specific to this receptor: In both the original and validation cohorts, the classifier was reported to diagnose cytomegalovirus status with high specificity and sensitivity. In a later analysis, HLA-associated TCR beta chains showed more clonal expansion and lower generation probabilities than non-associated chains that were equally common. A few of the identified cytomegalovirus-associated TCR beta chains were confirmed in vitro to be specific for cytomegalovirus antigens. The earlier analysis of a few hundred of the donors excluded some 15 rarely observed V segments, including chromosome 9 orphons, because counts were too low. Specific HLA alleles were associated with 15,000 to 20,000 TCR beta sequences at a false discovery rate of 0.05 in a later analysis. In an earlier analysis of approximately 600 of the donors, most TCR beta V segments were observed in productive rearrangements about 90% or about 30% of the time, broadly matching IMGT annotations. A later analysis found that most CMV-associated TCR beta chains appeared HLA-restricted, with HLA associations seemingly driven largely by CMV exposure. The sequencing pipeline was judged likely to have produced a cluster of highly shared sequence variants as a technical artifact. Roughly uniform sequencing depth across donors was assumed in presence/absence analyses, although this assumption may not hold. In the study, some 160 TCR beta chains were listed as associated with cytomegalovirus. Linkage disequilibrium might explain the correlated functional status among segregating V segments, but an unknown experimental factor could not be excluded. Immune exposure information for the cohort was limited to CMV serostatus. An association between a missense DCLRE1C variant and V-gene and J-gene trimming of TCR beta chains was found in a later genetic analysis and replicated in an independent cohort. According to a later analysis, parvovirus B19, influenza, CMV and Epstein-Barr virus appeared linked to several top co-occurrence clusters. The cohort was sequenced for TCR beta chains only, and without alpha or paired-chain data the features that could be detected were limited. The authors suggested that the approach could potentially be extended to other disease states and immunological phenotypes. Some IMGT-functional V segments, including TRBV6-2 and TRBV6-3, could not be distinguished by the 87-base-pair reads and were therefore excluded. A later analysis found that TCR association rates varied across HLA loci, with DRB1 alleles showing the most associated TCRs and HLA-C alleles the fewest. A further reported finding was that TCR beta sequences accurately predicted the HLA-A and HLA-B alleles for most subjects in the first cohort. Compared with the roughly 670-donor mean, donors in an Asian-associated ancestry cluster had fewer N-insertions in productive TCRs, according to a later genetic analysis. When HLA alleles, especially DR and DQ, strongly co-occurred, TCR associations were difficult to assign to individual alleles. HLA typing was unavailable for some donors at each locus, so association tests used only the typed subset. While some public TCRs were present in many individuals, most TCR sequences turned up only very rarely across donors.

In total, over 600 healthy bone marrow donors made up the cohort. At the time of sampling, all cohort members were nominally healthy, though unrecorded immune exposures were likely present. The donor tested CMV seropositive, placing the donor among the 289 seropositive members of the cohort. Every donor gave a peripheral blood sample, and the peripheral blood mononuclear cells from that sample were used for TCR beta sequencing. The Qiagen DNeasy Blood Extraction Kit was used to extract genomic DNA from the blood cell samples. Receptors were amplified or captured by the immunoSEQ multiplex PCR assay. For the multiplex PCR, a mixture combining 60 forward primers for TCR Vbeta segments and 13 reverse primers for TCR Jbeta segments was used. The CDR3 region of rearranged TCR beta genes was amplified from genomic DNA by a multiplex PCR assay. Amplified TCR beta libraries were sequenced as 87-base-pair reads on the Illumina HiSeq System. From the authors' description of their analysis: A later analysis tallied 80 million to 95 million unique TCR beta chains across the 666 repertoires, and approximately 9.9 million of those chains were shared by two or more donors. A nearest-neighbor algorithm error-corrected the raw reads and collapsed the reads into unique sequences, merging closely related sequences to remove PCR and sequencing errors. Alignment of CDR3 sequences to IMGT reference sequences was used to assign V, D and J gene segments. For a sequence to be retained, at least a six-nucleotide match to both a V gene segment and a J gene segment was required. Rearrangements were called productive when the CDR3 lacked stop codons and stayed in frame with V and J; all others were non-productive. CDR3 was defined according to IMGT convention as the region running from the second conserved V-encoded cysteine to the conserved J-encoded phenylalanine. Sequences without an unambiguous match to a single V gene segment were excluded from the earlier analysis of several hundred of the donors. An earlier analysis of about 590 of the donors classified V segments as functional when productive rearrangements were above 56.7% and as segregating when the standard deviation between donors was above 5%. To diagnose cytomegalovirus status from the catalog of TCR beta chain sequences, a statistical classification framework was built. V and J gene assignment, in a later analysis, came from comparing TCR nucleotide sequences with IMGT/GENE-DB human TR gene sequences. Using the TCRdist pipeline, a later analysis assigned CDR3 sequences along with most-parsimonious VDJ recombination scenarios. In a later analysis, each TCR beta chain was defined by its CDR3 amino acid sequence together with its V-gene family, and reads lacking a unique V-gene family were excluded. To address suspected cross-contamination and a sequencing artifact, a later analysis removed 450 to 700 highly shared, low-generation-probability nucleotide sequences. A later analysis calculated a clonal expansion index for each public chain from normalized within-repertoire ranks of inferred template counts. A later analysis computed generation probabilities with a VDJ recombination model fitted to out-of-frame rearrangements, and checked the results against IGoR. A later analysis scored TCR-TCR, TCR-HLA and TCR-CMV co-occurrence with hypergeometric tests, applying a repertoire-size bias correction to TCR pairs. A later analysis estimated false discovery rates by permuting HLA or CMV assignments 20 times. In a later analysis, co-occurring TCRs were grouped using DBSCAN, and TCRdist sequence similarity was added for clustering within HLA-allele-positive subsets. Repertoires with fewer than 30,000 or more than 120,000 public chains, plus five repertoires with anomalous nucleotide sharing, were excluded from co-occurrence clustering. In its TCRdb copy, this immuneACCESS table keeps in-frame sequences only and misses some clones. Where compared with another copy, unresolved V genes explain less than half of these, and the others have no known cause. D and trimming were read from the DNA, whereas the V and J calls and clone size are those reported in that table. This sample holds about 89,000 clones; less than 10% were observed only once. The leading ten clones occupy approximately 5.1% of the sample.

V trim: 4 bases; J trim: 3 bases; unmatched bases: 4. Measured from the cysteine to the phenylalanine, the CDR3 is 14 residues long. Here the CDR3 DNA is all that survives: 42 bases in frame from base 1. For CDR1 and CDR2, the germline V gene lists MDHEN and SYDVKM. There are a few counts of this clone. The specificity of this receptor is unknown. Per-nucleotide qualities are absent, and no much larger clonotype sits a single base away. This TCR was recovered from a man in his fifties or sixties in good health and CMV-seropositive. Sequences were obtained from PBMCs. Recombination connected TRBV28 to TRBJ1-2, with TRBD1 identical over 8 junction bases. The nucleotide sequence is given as TGTGCCAGCAGTTCACAGGGGGGGCACTATGGCTACACCTTC. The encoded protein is CASSSQGGHYGYTF.